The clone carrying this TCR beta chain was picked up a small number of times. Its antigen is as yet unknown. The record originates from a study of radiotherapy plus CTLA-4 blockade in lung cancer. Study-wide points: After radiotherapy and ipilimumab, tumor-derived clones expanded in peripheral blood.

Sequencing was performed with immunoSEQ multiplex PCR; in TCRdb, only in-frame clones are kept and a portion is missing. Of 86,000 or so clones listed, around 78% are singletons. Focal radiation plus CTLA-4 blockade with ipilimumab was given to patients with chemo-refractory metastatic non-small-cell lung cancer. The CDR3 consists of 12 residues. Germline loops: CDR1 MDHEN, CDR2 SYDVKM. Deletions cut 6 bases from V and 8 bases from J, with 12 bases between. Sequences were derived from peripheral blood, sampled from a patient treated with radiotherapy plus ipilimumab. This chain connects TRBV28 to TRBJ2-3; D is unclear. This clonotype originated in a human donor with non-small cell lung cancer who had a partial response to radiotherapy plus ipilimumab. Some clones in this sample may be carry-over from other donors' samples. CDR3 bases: TGTGCCAGCAGCGCAGCGCGAAGTACGCAGTATTTT. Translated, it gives CASSAARSTQYF. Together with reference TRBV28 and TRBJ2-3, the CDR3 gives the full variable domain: DVKVTQSSRYLVKRTGEKVFLECVQDMDHENMFWYRQDPGLGLRLIYFSYDVKMKEKGDIPEGYSVSREKKERFSLILESASTNQTSMYLCASSAARSTQYFGPGTRLTVL.